Below are 9 T cell receptor beta chains sequenced from a single sample in a study of beta chain features in type 1 diabetes (dated by TCRdb to the late 2010s). Library preparation was by the immunoSEQ multiplex PCR assay. The High Capacity cDNA Reverse Transcription Kit was used to reverse transcribe all of the isolated RNA, meaning that expressed TCRB transcripts were what got sequenced. TCRdb mirrors the immuneACCESS table, restricted to in-frame sequences. Some clones are absent from its copies; in checked studies, under half trace to an unresolved V gene, and the reason for the others is unknown. In all, the sample holds about 170,000 clones, and 7.8% of those were seen once. The leading ten clones occupy about 0.9% of the sample. For these TCRs, the target antigens are not known. On the study overall, not on this receptor specifically: In all four CD4+ subsets, TCRB CDR3 length was moderately but significantly shorter in type 1 diabetes patients.

Sequenced material: central memory CD4+ T cells from blood. The receptors stem from a woman aged 40 to 50 with type 1 diabetes.

V usage is TRBV18 and J usage is TRBJ2-3; 9 bases agree with TRBD1. V was clipped by 6 bases and J by 3 bases; unmatched bases: 10. Germline values: CDR1 KGHSH, CDR2 LQKENI. The CDR3 extends over 16 amino acids. CDR3 DNA: TGTGCCAGCTCCTTTACAGGGGGCAAGGTAACAGATACGCAGTATTTT. Amino acid sequence: CASSFTGGKVTDTQYF.

This clone was picked up a small number of times. The chain links TRBV30 to TRBJ1-5; D is perhaps TRBD1 (5 bases). The V and J ends lost 0 bases and 2 bases respectively, with 14 bases between them. The CDR3 is 16 amino acids. Germline V lookup: CDR1 GTSNPN, CDR2 SVGIG (reference sequence). The CDR3 DNA is TGTGCCTGGAGTGTACCCAGAACGGGGGGCAATCAGCCCCAGCATTTT. Translated, it gives CAWSVPRTGGNQPQHF. Together with reference TRBV30 and TRBJ1-5, the CDR3 gives the full variable domain: SQTIHQWPATLVQPVGSPLSLECTVEGTSNPNLYWYRQAAGRGLQLLFYSVGIGQISSEVPQNLSASRPQDRQFILSSKKLLLSDSGFYLCAWSVPRTGGNQPQHFGDGTRLSIL.

This clone was seen a handful of times. The chain recombines TRBV4-1 with TRBJ2-5; TRBD2 matches at 12 bases. The germline CDR1 and CDR2 sequences are MGHRA and YSYEKL. CDR3 length: 18 amino acids. V dropped 0 bases and J dropped 2; count of bases not matched to a gene: 7. In nucleotides, the CDR3 is TGCGCCAGCAGCCAAGATAGACTAGCGGGAGCCCTTCAAGAGACCCAGTACTTC. Translation gives CASSQDRLAGALQETQYF.

This rearrangement joins TRBV2 to TRBJ2-6, with D tentatively TRBD1 (5 bases). This CDR3 has 14 amino acids. The germline V gene has CDR1 SNHLY and CDR2 FYNNEI. Trimming took off 8 bases at V and 1 base at J, with 9 bases between the two ends. The CDR3 DNA reads as TGTGCCAGCGGCAGGGTTTCTGGGGCCAACGTCCTGACTTTC. Translated, it gives CASGRVSGANVLTF.

This clone was observed a few times. The chain recombines TRBV9 with TRBJ2-1, with D perhaps matching TRBD2 (6 bases). The CDR3 runs 15 residues. In germline, CDR1 is SGDLS, CDR2 YYNGEE. Trimming shortened V by 0 bases and J by 6 bases, and 13 bases separated the two germline ends. The CDR3 nucleotides read TGTGCCAGCAGCGTAGCGGGAGAGGGATTCAATGAGCAGTTCTTC. It encodes CASSVAGEGFNEQFF.

The V gene is TRBV11-3, the J gene TRBJ2-1, with 12 bases aligning to TRBD1. This CDR3 region has 15 residues. From germline, CDR1 is SGHNT and CDR2 YENEEA. V lost 4 bases and J lost 6; bases outside the gene matches: 4. This CDR3 is CASSSGQGARNEQFF. CDR3 DNA sequence: TGTGCCAGCAGCTCGGGACAGGGGGCCCGCAATGAGCAGTTCTTC.

This clone was seen a few times. V is TRBV30 and J is TRBJ1-3, with D unclear. Germline assignment: CDR1 GTSNPN and CDR2 SVGIG (reference sequence). Trimming took 4 bases from V and 0 from J, leaving 4 bases between them. The CDR3 has 12 amino acids. The CDR3 spells CAWTDSGNTIYF. The CDR3 bases are TGTGCCTGGACAGACTCTGGAAACACCATATATTTT.

This chain uses TRBV7-7 with TRBJ1-4, with D possibly being TRBD1 (6 bases). Deletions cut 5 bases from V and 8 bases from J, with 18 bases between. In germline, CDR1 is SSHAT, CDR2 FNYEAQ (reference sequence). This CDR3 comprises 15 residues. CDR3 amino acids: CASSAGAGAGEKLFF. CDR3 nucleotide sequence: TGTGCCAGCAGCGCCGGGGCGGGGGCCGGGGAAAAACTGTTTTTT.

V usage is TRBV20-1 and J usage is TRBJ2-3, with 7 bases fitting TRBD2. The germline CDR1 and CDR2 sequences are DFQATT and SNEGSKA (reference sequence). V shed 3 bases, J shed 8 bases, and the junction held 2 bases outside the gene matches. This CDR3 contains 11 residues. The CDR3 sequence is CSASLAVTQYF. DNA for the CDR3: TGCAGTGCTAGCCTAGCGGTTACGCAGTATTTT.